Here is one T cell receptor (beta chain) with its context. This specimen belongs to a study of blood T cell repertoires in COVID-19. Cohort 3 donors were reported recovered after two negative PCRs, clearance, or symptom resolution. Original data processing: Reference gene primer amplification yielded estimated nucleated cell counts. Clones were read by immunoSEQ multiplex PCR, and TCRdb kept only the in-frame ones, dropping some. That table supplies the V and J calls and clone size; D and trimming were determined from the DNA. The sample carries over 110,000 clones, about 87% recorded once. After removal of 3 bases from V and 8 bases from J, the junction contained 5 bases not matched to a gene. The CDR3 runs 13 residues. Germline CDR1 SGHAT, CDR2 FQNNGV.

The chain combines TRBV11-2 with TRBJ1-2, with 8 bases aligning to TRBD1. The origin of this receptor is a man aged 60-69 years who had recovered from COVID-19. Sequencing was carried out using PBMCs or T cells enriched from blood (not recorded which). The CDR3 loop is CASSLQGAGGYTF. CDR3 bases: TGTGCCAGCAGCTTGCAGGGGGCGGGAGGCTACACCTTC.